The T cell receptor beta chain under discussion was sequenced for a study of blood T cell repertoires in COVID-19. The overall study: Whether acute or convalescent, the COVID-19 samples came from the United States, Italy and Spain. Nucleic acid was either cDNA or gDNA, and it came from T cells, B-cell-depleted T cells, or PBMCs.

Germline V gene sequence: CDR1 MDHEN, CDR2 SYDVKM. Unmatched junction bases numbered 9, after V lost 6 bases and J lost 4 bases. The CDR3 covers 15 residues. Per the original methods: It was from reference gene primer amplification that nucleated cell counts were estimated. Libraries were prepared by immunoSEQ multiplex PCR; TCRdb keeps only in-frame clonotypes and omits some of them. D and trimming come from the DNA, and the V and J calls and clone size come from that table. The sample lists about 140,000 clones, approximately 80% occurring once. The chain recombines TRBV28 with TRBJ2-1; 7 bases map to TRBD2. The sequenced material came from peripheral blood. This clonotype originated in a man in his sixties or seventies who had recovered from COVID-19. CDR3: CASRTPTSVYNEQFF. The CDR3 nucleotides are TGTGCCAGCAGGACCCCCACTAGCGTTTACAATGAGCAGTTCTTC.